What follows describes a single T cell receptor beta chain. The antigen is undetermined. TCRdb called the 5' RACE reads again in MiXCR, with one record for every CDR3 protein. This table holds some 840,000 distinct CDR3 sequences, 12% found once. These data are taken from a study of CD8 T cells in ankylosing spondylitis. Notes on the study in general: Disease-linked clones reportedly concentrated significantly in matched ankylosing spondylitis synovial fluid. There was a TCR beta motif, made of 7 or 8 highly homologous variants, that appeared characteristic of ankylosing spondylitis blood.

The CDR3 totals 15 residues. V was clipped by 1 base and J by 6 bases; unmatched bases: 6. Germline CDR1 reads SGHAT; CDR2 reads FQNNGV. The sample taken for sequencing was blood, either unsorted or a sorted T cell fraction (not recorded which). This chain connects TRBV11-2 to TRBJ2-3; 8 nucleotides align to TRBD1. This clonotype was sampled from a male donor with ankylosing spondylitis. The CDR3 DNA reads TGTGCCAGCAGCTTAGGGACAGGGACCCCCGATACGCAGTATTTT. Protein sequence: CASSLGTGTPDTQYF.